The 23 T cell receptor beta chains given below trace back to one sample, sequenced in a study of shared clonotypes between healthy human individuals. Measured with immunoSEQ multiplex PCR; TCRdb has only the in-frame clones, and not every one. The data contain some 2,500,000 clones, roughly 93% of them seen just once; the ten biggest clones take up approximately 0.37%. Sequenced sample: naive CD4+ T cells from PBMCs. Subset given: CD45RA+ positively selected. The receptors shown here come from a man between 18 and 29 years old in good health. Some clones in this sample may be carry-over from other donors' samples.

The chain carries TRBV9 and TRBJ2-3; TRBD2 aligns across 9 bases. There are 15 residues in the CDR3. Trimming took 0 bases from V and 8 from J; bases not matched to a gene: 7. From germline, CDR1 is SGDLS and CDR2 YYNGEE. The CDR3 region has the DNA TGTGCCAGCAGCGTAGAGGGTAGCGGGAGAACTACGCAGTATTTT. Translated, it gives CASSVEGSGRTTQYF.

The CDR3, as DNA: TGTGCCAGCAGTGTATCCGGGACAGGGAACAACAATGAGCAGTTCTTC. Residues: CASSVSGTGNNNEQFF. The J gene is TRBJ2-1, the V gene TRBV6-4; 9 bases are shared with TRBD1. The CDR3 extends over 16 amino acids. Losses at the gene ends were 4 bases for V and 5 bases for J; bases not matched to a gene: 9. Germline lookup yields CDR1 MRHNA and CDR2 SNTAGT.

The chain carries TRBV5-1 and TRBJ2-2, with 9 positions matching TRBD2. Trimming cost V 1 base and J 4 bases; bases outside gene matches: 5. The CDR3 consists of 16 residues. Germline CDR1 and CDR2: SGHRS and YFSETQ. This CDR3 reads CASSLSAGGSTGELFF. For the CDR3, the DNA is TGCGCCAGCAGCTTGTCCGCGGGAGGGAGCACCGGGGAGCTGTTTTTT. Looking up the rest from reference TRBV5-1 and TRBJ2-2 gives the full variable domain: KAGVTQTPRYLIKTRGQQVTLSCSPISGHRSVSWYQQTPGQGLQFLFEYFSETQRNKGNFPGRFSGRQFSNSRSEMNVSTLELGDSALYLCASSLSAGGSTGELFFGEGSRLTVL.

J is TRBJ1-1 and V is TRBV5-4; D gene unclear. There are 13 residues in the CDR3. Germline V gene sequence: CDR1 SGHNT, CDR2 YYREEE (reference sequence). V shed 4 bases and J shed 5 bases, with 12 bases lying between them. In nucleotides, the CDR3 is TGTGCCAGCAGCATCACGGGGTGGACTGAAGCTTTCTTT. This translates into CASSITGWTEAFF.

The chain has TRBV5-4 and TRBJ2-7, with TRBD1 identical over 11 bases. The junction had 5 bases not matched to a gene; V was cut back by 6 bases and J by 3 bases. The CDR3 contains 14 residues. Germline CDR1 is SGHNT and CDR2 is YYREEE (reference sequence). The CDR3 DNA reads as TGTGCCAGCAACCCGGGACAGGGGGGCTACGAGCAGTACTTC. It specifies CASNPGQGGYEQYF.

As for this clone: The sample carries other DNA sequences with the same CDR3. The chain has TRBV5-1 and TRBJ1-1; the D is unclear. V dropped 4 bases and J dropped 1 base, with 8 bases sitting between them. CDR3 length equals 13 residues. Germline loops: CDR1 SGHRS, CDR2 YFSETQ. CDR3 amino acids: CASSAGPNTEAFF. The CDR3, as DNA: TGCGCCAGCAGCGCCGGGCCGAACACTGAAGCTTTCTTT. The full variable domain, its missing parts supplied by reference TRBV5-1 and TRBJ1-1, is KAGVTQTPRYLIKTRGQQVTLSCSPISGHRSVSWYQQTPGQGLQFLFEYFSETQRNKGNFPGRFSGRQFSNSRSEMNVSTLELGDSALYLCASSAGPNTEAFFGQGTRLTVV.

This clone has more than one count but fewer than ten. This chain uses TRBV7-3 with TRBJ2-2; 11 bases match TRBD2. The length of the CDR3 is 16 residues. Germline CDR1 SGHTA, CDR2 FQGTGA. V trimming: 2 bases; J trimming: 1 base; junction bases outside the gene matches: 0. The CDR3 loop is CASSLGTSGNTGELFF. CDR3 DNA sequence: TGTGCCAGCAGCTTAGGGACTAGCGGGAACACCGGGGAGCTGTTTTTT.

The chain carries TRBV6-1 and TRBJ2-4; D may be TRBD1 (7 bases). Germline lookup yields CDR1 MNHNS and CDR2 SASEGT. The CDR3 extends over 15 amino acids. With 6 bases removed from V and 8 bases from J, the gap between germline ends came to 20 bases. This CDR3 reads CASRRGRGSTDIQYF. The CDR3 nucleotides are TGTGCCAGCAGGAGGGGGCGGGGTTCGACGGACATTCAGTACTTC.

The CDR3 spells CASSEAHLWGWDEQFF. CDR3 DNA sequence: TGTGCCAGCAGTGAGGCTCACCTCTGGGGGTGGGATGAGCAGTTCTTC. The chain couples TRBV6-4 to TRBJ2-1; D is possibly TRBD1 or TRBD2 (5 bases each). The CDR3 runs to 16 residues. CDR1 and CDR2 (germline): MRHNA, SNTAGT. Trimming shortened V by 3 bases and J by 8 bases, and 20 bases separated the two germline ends.

The chain combines TRBV6-1 with TRBJ1-5; D is unclear. CDR1 is MNHNS and CDR2 is SASEGT in the germline V gene. V dropped 5 bases and J dropped 7 bases, with 12 bases sitting between them. The CDR3 runs to 13 residues. The CDR3 protein is CASSLDSPQPQHF. CDR3 nucleotides: TGTGCCAGCAGTTTGGACTCTCCACAGCCCCAGCATTTT.

This sequence joins TRBV18 and TRBJ1-2, with 8 bases fitting TRBD1. The CDR3 sequence is 15 residues long. The V gene end was trimmed by 3 bases and the J gene end by 4 bases; junction bases not matched to a gene: 7. Germline values: CDR1 KGHSH, CDR2 LQKENI. The DNA for the CDR3 is TGTGCCAGCTCACCGATTACAGGGGGGTCCTATGGCTACACCTTC. Encoded protein: CASSPITGGSYGYTF.

A note on this clone: Germline and junction disagree at one end, which may indicate a read error. The chain couples TRBV6-6 to TRBJ1-1, with D hard to call. Germline V gives CDR1 MNHNY, CDR2 SVGAGI (reference sequence). The CDR3 runs 11 residues. CDR3 loop: CASSYSLGRSF. The CDR3 DNA sequence: TGTGCCAGCAGTTACTCTCTGGGCCGGAGCTTT.

As for this clone: Other DNA sequences in this sample translate to the same CDR3. The chain uses TRBV5-1 and TRBJ1-1; D unresolved. This CDR3 is 13 amino acids long. Deletions cut 2 bases from V and 0 bases from J, with 5 bases between. CDR1 is SGHRS, CDR2 YFSETQ, per germline. The CDR3 coding sequence is TGCGCCAGCAGCTTTGAGATGAACACTGAAGCTTTCTTT. It codes for CASSFEMNTEAFF.

The chain recombines TRBV20-1 with TRBJ1-2; D gene ambiguous. This CDR3 region has 11 residues. Trimming left V 6 bases short and J 10 bases short, with 15 bases between. Germline V gene lookup returns CDR1 DFQATT and CDR2 SNEGSKA (reference sequence). The CDR3 sequence: CSAGSIEDYTF. CDR3 DNA sequence: TGCAGTGCCGGGTCGATCGAGGACTACACCTTC.

V gene TRBV5-1 combines with J gene TRBJ2-1, with D maybe TRBD2 (6 bases). CDR3 length: 11 residues. Germline lookup yields CDR1 SGHRS and CDR2 YFSETQ. The V gene lost 3 bases and the J gene lost 10 bases, with 8 bases spanning the gap. CDR3 DNA: TGCGCCAGCAGCTCAGGACTAGAGCAGTTCTTC. This gives the protein CASSSGLEQFF.

The chain carries TRBV28 and TRBJ1-1, with TRBD1 matching 8 bases. The germline gives CDR1 MDHEN, CDR2 SYDVKM. Losses at the gene ends were 5 bases for V and 8 bases for J; bases not matched to a gene: 25. This CDR3 comprises 19 residues. The CDR3 here is CASSLVAGQATWGSGEAFF. The CDR3 DNA follows: TGTGCCAGCAGTCTCGTCGCGGGACAGGCGACGTGGGGTTCGGGGGAAGCTTTCTTT.

This sequence joins TRBV27 and TRBJ2-1, with D possibly TRBD2 on 6 matching bases. CDR1 MNHEY and CDR2 SMNVEV come from the germline V gene (reference sequence). V shed 6 bases and J shed 2 bases, with 14 bases lying between them. The CDR3 extends over 15 amino acids. The CDR3 is CASSPGTAAYNEQFF. CDR3 in DNA: TGTGCCAGCAGCCCCGGGACTGCCGCCTACAATGAGCAGTTCTTC.

The chain combines TRBV19 with TRBJ2-5, with TRBD2 identical over 8 bases. V trimming: 5 bases; J trimming: 4 bases; junction bases outside the gene matches: 18. CDR3 size: 18 residues. The germline V gene encodes CDR1 LNHDA and CDR2 SQIVND (reference sequence). The CDR3 is CASSPLGREALKGETQYF. For the CDR3, the DNA is TGTGCCAGTAGTCCCCTCGGGCGGGAGGCTTTAAAGGGAGAGACCCAGTACTTC.

The V gene is TRBV6-5, the J gene TRBJ1-1; the match to TRBD1 covers 9 bases. V shed 2 bases, J shed 7 bases, and the junction held 5 bases outside the gene matches. Germline assignment: CDR1 MNHEY and CDR2 SVGAGI. The length of the CDR3 is 14 residues. CDR3 sequence reads: CASSYQTGGFEAFF. The DNA of the CDR3 is TGTGCCAGCAGTTACCAGACAGGGGGTTTTGAAGCTTTCTTT.

The V call is TRBV5-4, the J call TRBJ2-1, with 8 positions matching TRBD2. The germline CDR1 and CDR2 sequences are SGHNT and YYREEE (reference sequence). This CDR3 has 18 amino acids. V gave up 0 bases and J gave up 3 bases; unmatched junction bases: 11. CDR3 in DNA: TGTGCCAGCAGCTTGGGGTATTGGGCTAGCGGGCGCTACAATGAGCAGTTCTTC. Translation gives CASSLGYWASGRYNEQFF. Based on the CDR3 plus reference TRBV5-4 and TRBJ2-1, the full variable domain is ETGVTQSPTHLIKTRGQQVTLRCSSQSGHNTVSWYQQALGQGPQFIFQYYREEENGRGNFPPRFSGLQFPNYSSELNVNALELDDSALYLCASSLGYWASGRYNEQFFGPGTRLTVL.

This clone was observed a handful of times. The chain carries TRBV30 and TRBJ1-1; unclear D gene. CDR1 and CDR2 (germline): GTSNPN, SVGIG (reference sequence). Trimming removed 3 bases at V and 1 base at J, with 15 bases between. This CDR3 is 15 amino acids long. The CDR3 here is CAWRPFLMKNTEAFF. In DNA form, the CDR3 reads TGTGCCTGGAGACCATTCCTAATGAAGAACACTGAAGCTTTCTTT.

The chain combines TRBV5-6 with TRBJ1-1; 7 bases line up with TRBD1. The junction had 7 bases not matched to a gene; V was cut back by 4 bases and J by 1 base. Germline loops: CDR1 SGHDT, CDR2 YYEEEE. The CDR3 sequence is 15 residues long. The CDR3 region has the DNA TGTGCCAGCAGCCTCGTGGACAGGCCGAACACTGAAGCTTTCTTT. As protein: CASSLVDRPNTEAFF.

This clone showed up just once. V is TRBV18 and J is TRBJ1-4; D is unresolved. CDR1 is KGHSH, CDR2 LQKENI, per germline. The length of the CDR3 is 14 residues. Deletions cut 3 bases from V and 6 bases from J, with 11 bases between. The CDR3 sequence is CASSPRASDEKLFF. The CDR3 DNA is TGTGCCAGCTCACCTAGGGCGAGTGATGAAAAACTGTTTTTT.